This entry lists 20 T cell receptor beta chains sequenced from one sample in a study of control samples from healthy donors and cancer patients. Clones were sequenced by immunoSEQ multiplex PCR, and TCRdb holds only the in-frame ones, with some missing. The table records around 31,000 clones, approximately 93% of them present only once. Specimen: blood. Source of these receptors: a man aged 55 to 70 in good health.

The CDR3: CASSYPGGNQPQHF. The CDR3 region has the DNA TGTGCCAGCAGTTACCCGGGGGGCAATCAGCCCCAGCATTTT. The chain links TRBV6-5 to TRBJ1-5; possibly TRBD1 for D (5 bases). Germline V gives CDR1 MNHEY, CDR2 SVGAGI. Trimming pared 2 bases from V and 2 bases from J, leaving 7 bases between. The CDR3 is 14 residues long.

This clone was counted a single time. The CDR3 loop is CASSQATGGYNSPLHF. In DNA, the CDR3 is TGTGCCAGCAGCCAGGCCACAGGGGGGTATAATTCACCCCTCCACTTT. The rearrangement joins TRBV3-1 (or the pseudogene TRBV3-2) to TRBJ1-6, with TRBD1 matching 8 bases. Germline values: CDR1 LGHDT, CDR2 YNNKEL (reference sequence). Trimming took 3 bases from V and 4 from J; bases not matched to a gene: 5. CDR3 length: 16 residues.

V usage is TRBV23-1 and J usage is TRBJ1-4, with D unresolved. TRBV23-1 counts as an open reading frame of uncertain function. V shed 4 bases and J shed 3 bases, with 9 bases lying between them. This CDR3 has 14 residues. CDR3 DNA: TGCGCCAGCAGTCTAGCCGTGCCTAATGAAAAACTGTTTTTT. It specifies CASSLAVPNEKLFF.

This clone came up a few times. The chain carries TRBV2 and TRBJ1-2; D gene ambiguous. The germline CDR1 and CDR2 sequences are SNHLY and FYNNEI. Trimming took 8 bases from V and 2 from J, leaving 15 bases between them. The CDR3 extends over 14 amino acids. CDR3 region: CASLRRDINYGYTF. The CDR3 DNA is TGTGCCAGCCTCAGGAGGGATATCAACTATGGCTACACCTTC. Full variable domain (remainder filled in from reference TRBV2 and TRBJ1-2): EPEVTQTPSHQVTQMGQEVILRCVPISNHLYFYWYRQILGQKVEFLVSFYNNEISEKSEIFDDQFSVERPDGSNFTLKIRSTKLEDSAMYFCASLRRDINYGYTFGSGTRLTVV.

This clone was seen a single time. The chain is built from TRBV4-3 and TRBJ1-5; D may be TRBD1 (5 bases). There are 15 residues in the CDR3. The V end was cut by 0 bases, the J end by 3 bases, with 9 bases between. Germline loops: CDR1 LGHNA, CDR2 YSLEER. This CDR3 reads CASSQDQTVNQPQHF. The CDR3 bases are TGCGCCAGCAGCCAAGATCAGACAGTCAATCAGCCCCAGCATTTT.

The CDR3 nucleotides read TGTGCCAGCAGTTTATCCAGACAGAGATTGAACACTGAAGCTTTCTTT. Amino acids: CASSLSRQRLNTEAFF. The V and J genes are TRBV28 and TRBJ1-1, with D tentatively TRBD1 (5 bases). Trimming took 1 base from V and 0 from J, leaving 12 bases between them. The germline CDR1 and CDR2 sequences are MDHEN and SYDVKM. The CDR3 covers 16 residues. The variable domain in full, completed from reference TRBV28 and TRBJ1-1, reads DVKVTQSSRYLVKRTGEKVFLECVQDMDHENMFWYRQDPGLGLRLIYFSYDVKMKEKGDIPEGYSVSREKKERFSLILESASTNQTSMYLCASSLSRQRLNTEAFFGQGTRLTVV.

This clone was counted a single time. The chain couples TRBV10-3 to TRBJ2-1; a possible D gene is TRBD1 (6 bases). Trimming shortened V by 10 bases and J by 6 bases, and 16 bases separated the two germline ends. Germline CDR1 ENHRY, CDR2 SYGVKD. The CDR3 loop spans 13 amino acids. The CDR3 is CATAGDLSNEQFF. The CDR3 nucleotides read TGTGCCACCGCAGGGGATTTGTCCAATGAGCAGTTCTTC.

This rearrangement joins TRBV12-3 or TRBV12-4 to TRBJ1-2, with D maybe TRBD1 (5 bases). The CDR3 covers 12 residues. The V end lost 6 bases, the J end lost 5 bases, and 10 bases lay between the germline ends. CDR3 DNA sequence: TGTGCCAGCAGACGACAGCTGTATGGCTACACCTTC. This translates into CASRRQLYGYTF.

The CDR3 DNA reads as TGTGCCAGCAGTACCCGGACAGGACGCCCTAACTATGGCTACACCTTC. Amino acid sequence: CASSTRTGRPNYGYTF. This chain uses TRBV6-2 or TRBV6-3 with TRBJ1-2; 7 nucleotides align to TRBD1. V lost 5 bases and J lost 0; bases outside the gene matches: 9. CDR3 length equals 16 residues. CDR1 is MNHEY and CDR2 is SVGEGT in the germline V gene.

This clone was recorded once. The chain has TRBV6-6 and TRBJ1-5, with D tentatively TRBD1 (6 bases). This CDR3 has 15 amino acids. V was cut by 2 bases and J by 4 bases, with 12 bases left in between. Per the germline V gene, CDR1 is MNHNY and CDR2 is SVGAGI (reference sequence). The CDR3 bases are TGTGCCAGCAGTTACGGACAGAGGGAGAATCAGCCCCAGCATTTT. Its protein product is CASSYGQRENQPQHF.

This clone was recorded once. The chain combines TRBV11-2 with TRBJ2-7; no clear D gene. The CDR3 spans 14 residues. The germline gives CDR1 SGHAT, CDR2 FQNNGV. Trimming took 2 bases from V and 0 from J, leaving 8 bases between them. As DNA, the CDR3 is TGTGCCAGCAGCTTAAAGGTCCCCTCCTACGAGCAGTACTTC. It codes for CASSLKVPSYEQYF.

The chain combines TRBV11-3 with TRBJ2-7; the D is unclear. The CDR3 consists of 13 residues. CDR1 is SGHNT and CDR2 is YENEEA in the germline V gene. V was clipped by 3 bases and J by 4 bases, with 10 bases between them. The CDR3 spells CASSFLRGYEQYF. CDR3 sequence (DNA): TGTGCCAGCAGCTTCCTTCGTGGATACGAGCAGTACTTC.

The V and J genes are TRBV27 and TRBJ1-1; 7 bases agree with TRBD1. This CDR3 spans 15 amino acids. Germline lookup yields CDR1 MNHEY and CDR2 SMNVEV (reference sequence). Trimming at V came to 6 bases and at J to 0 bases, leaving 7 bases not matched to a gene. The CDR3 region is CASRPTGQMNTEAFF. As DNA, the CDR3 is TGTGCCAGCAGGCCGACAGGGCAGATGAACACTGAAGCTTTCTTT.

The V call is TRBV21-1, the J call TRBJ2-1; no DNA check was done on the table's D call, TRBD1. TRBV21-1 is a pseudogene. CDR3 length: 15 amino acids. The CDR3 DNA follows: TGTGCCAGCAGCACTACAAACAGGGCAAACAATGAGCAGTTCTTC. Its protein is CASSTTNRANNEQFF.

The V gene is TRBV6-5, the J gene TRBJ2-7; D not certain. This CDR3 has 16 residues. V was shortened by 4 bases and J by 3 bases, with 19 bases between the two germline ends. Per the germline V gene, CDR1 is MNHEY and CDR2 is SVGAGI. In DNA, the CDR3 is TGTGCCAGCAGTTCCTCGGTCCTCAGGCGTTTCTACGAGCAGTACTTC. Its protein is CASSSSVLRRFYEQYF.

The chain combines TRBV6-5 with TRBJ2-7, with D possibly being TRBD2 (5 bases). Trimming pared 6 bases from V and 3 bases from J, leaving 15 bases between. This CDR3 contains 14 residues. From germline, CDR1 is MNHEY and CDR2 SVGAGI. The CDR3 bases are TGTGCCAGCAGAGGAGGCTTGGAGGTCTACGAGCAGTACTTC. Protein sequence: CASRGGLEVYEQYF.

The rearrangement joins TRBV28 to TRBJ1-1; the D gene is possibly TRBD1 (6 bases). The CDR3 is 14 residues long. The germline V gene has CDR1 MDHEN and CDR2 SYDVKM. The V gene lost 7 bases and the J gene lost 5 bases, with 17 bases spanning the gap. The CDR3 protein is CASTPGGGKTEAFF. The CDR3 nucleotides are TGTGCCAGCACACCGGGGGGGGGCAAAACTGAAGCTTTCTTT.

V is TRBV11-3 and J is TRBJ2-2; unclear D gene. Germline lookup yields CDR1 SGHNT and CDR2 YENEEA. The germline V and J ends were trimmed by 8 bases and 4 bases, with 11 bases remaining between them. CDR3 length: 13 residues. The CDR3 here is CASSRDGTGELFF. In DNA form, the CDR3 reads TGTGCCAGCTCCCGTGATGGCACCGGGGAGCTGTTTTTT.

The chain joins TRBV6-6 to TRBJ1-5; D gene uncertain. Trimming pared 0 bases from V and 0 bases from J, leaving 6 bases between. The CDR3 covers 15 residues. Germline loops: CDR1 MNHNY, CDR2 SVGAGI (reference sequence). This CDR3 reads CASSYSRTSNQPQHF. The CDR3 coding sequence is TGTGCCAGCAGTTACTCGCGGACTAGCAATCAGCCCCAGCATTTT.

The V gene is TRBV19, the J gene TRBJ1-2; D is possibly TRBD1 (5 bases). Per the germline V gene, CDR1 is LNHDA and CDR2 is SQIVND (reference sequence). The CDR3 sequence is 12 residues long. Trimming took off 6 bases at V and 5 bases at J, with 10 bases between the two ends. CDR3 sequence (DNA): TGTGCCAGTAGCCAGGGCGGGTATGGCTACACCTTC. It encodes CASSQGGYGYTF.